Listed below are T cell receptor beta chains from one sample, sequenced in a study of control samples from healthy donors and cancer patients. Here immunoSEQ multiplex PCR was the method, and the copy in TCRdb shows in-frame clones only, minus some. The sample has roughly 89,000 clones, 91% seen once. The specimen sequenced was blood. These receptors all come from a man aged 45 to 65 in good health. Each CDR3 is given with its conserved first and last residue. A D gene is named only where the DNA matches it firmly.

V	J	D	CDR3	DNA
TRBV27	TRBJ1-5	TRBD1	CASRRQGARNQPQHF	TGTGCCAGCAGGAGACAGGGGGCCCGTAATCAGCCCCAGCATTTT
TRBV30	TRBJ1-5	.	CAWSVQYGVQPQHF	TGTGCCTGGAGTGTACAATACGGTGTCCAGCCCCAGCATTTT
TRBV12-3/TRBV12-4	TRBJ1-1	.	CASSPQRAAEAFF	TGTGCCAGCAGCCCACAAAGGGCCGCTGAAGCCTTCTTT
TRBV7-2	TRBJ2-5	.	CASSSSTSETQYF	TGTGCCAGCAGCTCTTCCACTTCGGAGACCCAGTACTTC
TRBV29-1	TRBJ1-1	.	CSAGTEAFF	TGCAGCGCCGGAACTGAAGCTTTCTTT
TRBV6-6	TRBJ1-5	.	CASSYGGQQPQHF	TGTGCCAGCAGTTACGGGGGTCAACAGCCCCAGCATTTT
TRBV27	TRBJ1-1	TRBD1	CASSFLTLPGQAEAFF	TGTGCCAGCAGTTTCCTAACCCTCCCCGGACAGGCCGAAGCTTTCTTT
TRBV19	TRBJ2-3	.	CASSITALRTDTQYF	TGTGCCAGTAGTATCACAGCATTACGCACAGATACGCAGTATTTT
TRBV7-9	TRBJ2-3	.	CASSFRPGPGASTDTQYF	TGTGCCAGCAGCTTTAGACCGGGACCAGGGGCTAGCACAGATACGCAGTATTTT
TRBV5-1	TRBJ1-1	.	CASSLSGQNTEAFF	TGCGCCAGCAGCTTGTCGGGACAGAACACTGAAGCTTTCTTT
TRBV7-7	TRBJ2-5	TRBD2	CASSPTSGGAETQYF	TGTGCCAGCAGCCCGACTAGCGGGGGAGCGGAGACCCAGTACTTC
TRBV3-1/TRBV3-2	TRBJ2-2	TRBD2	CASSQKGLAGGPNTGELFF	TGTGCCAGCAGCCAAAAGGGACTAGCGGGGGGGCCGAACACCGGGGAGCTGTTTTTT